The 19 T cell receptor beta chains reported below all come from one sample, sequenced in a study of T-cell reconstitution after alpha-beta-depleted transplantation in children. Preparing the TCRbeta library involved the use of unique molecular identifiers. Using its own MiXCR run on the PCR reads, TCRdb lists one record per CDR3 protein. The table records more than 200,000 distinct CDR3 sequences, about 25% of them present only once. The material was PBMCs, obtained before TCRalphabeta/CD19-depleted stem cell transplant. All receptors come from a girl aged 2-15 years with Fanconi anemia, due to receive a stem cell transplant.

The chain has TRBV28 and TRBJ2-7; TRBD2 aligns across 13 bases. J was trimmed by 0 bases and V by 10 bases; bases with no gene match: 9. Germline lookup yields CDR1 MDHEN and CDR2 SYDVKM. The CDR3 is 16 residues long. The CDR3 spells CATRLAGGPSSYEQYF. Here the CDR3 DNA reads TGTGCCACCCGACTAGCGGGAGGTCCCAGCTCCTACGAGCAGTACTTC.

This clonotype was found a few times. The chain employs TRBV15 and TRBJ1-6; D remains unclear. Deletions cut 1 base from V and 1 base from J, with 11 bases between. CDR3 length: 17 amino acids. Germline V gene sequence: CDR1 LNHNV, CDR2 YYDKDF (reference sequence). In nucleotides, the CDR3 is TGTGCCACCAGCAGAGTACGGGGTGGATCCTATAATTCACCCCTCCACTTT. This gives the protein CATSRVRGGSYNSPLHF. The complete variable domain, with remaining parts taken from reference TRBV15 and TRBJ1-6, reads DAMVIQNPRYQVTQFGKPVTLSCSQTLNHNVMYWYQQKSSQAPKLLFHYYDKDFNNEADTPDNFQSRRPNTSFCFLDIRSPGLGDTAMYLCATSRVRGGSYNSPLHFGNGTRLTVT.

This clonotype showed up many times. The chain uses TRBV3-1 and TRBJ1-3; D not resolved. CDR1 is LGHDT, CDR2 YNNKEL, per germline (reference sequence). This CDR3 comprises 19 residues. Trimming removed 0 bases from V and 0 bases from J, with 18 bases in between. CDR3 sequence: CASSQDGGGWWTSGNTIYF. CDR3 sequence (DNA): TGTGCCAGCAGCCAAGACGGTGGAGGGTGGTGGACCTCTGGAAACACCATATATTTT. Drawing the rest from reference TRBV3-1 and TRBJ1-3, the complete variable domain is DTAVSQTPKYLVTQMGNDKSIKCEQNLGHDTMYWYKQDSKKFLKIMFSYNNKELIINETVPNRFSPKSPDKAHLNLHINSLELGDSAVYFCASSQDGGGWWTSGNTIYFGEGSWLTVV.

This clonotype was seen at least ten times. This sequence joins TRBV12-3 or TRBV12-4 and TRBJ2-2; 10 nucleotides align to TRBD2. The CDR3 length is 14 residues. After removal of 6 bases from V and 6 bases from J, the junction contained 4 bases not matched to a gene. The CDR3 loop is CASRSLAGSGELFF. In DNA, the CDR3 is TGTGCCAGCAGATCACTAGCGGGATCCGGGGAGCTGTTTTTT.

The sample holds many counts of this clonotype. As DNA, the CDR3 is TGTGCCAGCAAAGGGCCTAGCTACACCGGGGAGCTGTTTTTT. Its translation: CASKGPSYTGELFF. V is TRBV12-3 or TRBV12-4 and J is TRBJ2-2, with TRBD2 as a possible D gene (5 bases). This CDR3 has 14 residues. The V end was cut by 7 bases, the J end by 3 bases, with 12 bases between.

The table lists this clonotype with many counts. The chain couples TRBV29-1 to TRBJ2-7; D perhaps matches TRBD2 (5 bases). The CDR3 is 13 residues long. Germline V gene sequence: CDR1 SQVTM, CDR2 ANQGSEA. Trimming took off 3 bases at V and 0 bases at J, with 9 bases between the two ends. CDR3 loop: CSVDRAGSYEQYF. For the CDR3, the DNA is TGCAGCGTTGATCGGGCGGGCTCCTACGAGCAGTACTTC.

This clonotype has at least ten counts. The chain couples TRBV29-1 to TRBJ2-3; D gene uncertain. This CDR3 region has 14 residues. Germline values: CDR1 SQVTM, CDR2 ANQGSEA. Trimming cost V 4 bases and J 6 bases, with 17 bases left between them. CDR3 protein: CSVVYHSVGDTQYF. The CDR3 DNA follows: TGCAGCGTTGTATATCACAGTGTGGGTGATACGCAGTATTTT.

A few counts support this clonotype. The chain recombines TRBV19 with TRBJ2-3; D remains ambiguous. Germline CDR1 LNHDA, CDR2 SQIVND (reference sequence). Trimming pared 2 bases from V and 4 bases from J, leaving 4 bases between. The CDR3 contains 12 residues. The CDR3 sequence: CASSIQSDTQYF. The CDR3 DNA reads TGTGCCAGTAGTATACAATCAGATACGCAGTATTTT.

The chain has TRBV9 and TRBJ2-2; D may be TRBD2 (6 bases). Between the trimmed V and J ends, which lost 4 bases and 5 bases, there was a span of 12 bases. The V gene's germline CDR1 is SGDLS and CDR2 YYNGEE. The CDR3 runs to 14 residues. CDR3 nucleotide sequence: TGTGCCAGCAGCTTTAGAGGGACTACCGGGGAGCTGTTTTTT. Its protein product is CASSFRGTTGELFF.

The chain uses TRBV7-9 and TRBJ2-1; D remains unclear. CDR3 size: 14 residues. Between the trimmed V and J ends, which lost 3 bases and 7 bases, there was a span of 13 bases. Per germline, CDR1 SEHNR and CDR2 FQNEAQ (reference sequence). The CDR3 nucleotides are TGTGCCAGCAGCTTCCTCCCGGCTGGAAATGAGCAGTTCTTC. Its translation is CASSFLPAGNEQFF.

The genes are TRBV20-1 and TRBJ2-1; D is tentatively TRBD1 or TRBD2 (5 bases each). The CDR3 has 13 residues. The germline V gene has CDR1 DFQATT and CDR2 SNEGSKA (reference sequence). V was clipped by 5 bases and J by 5 bases, with 13 bases between them. Here the CDR3 DNA reads TGCAGTGCTCCTCTATGGGACCACAATGAGCAGTTCTTC. Translated: CSAPLWDHNEQFF.

J is TRBJ2-3 and V is TRBV11-2; D is possibly TRBD2 (5 bases). Germline CDR1 reads SGHAT; CDR2 reads FQNNGV. The CDR3 is made up of 16 amino acids. The ends were cut back, 2 bases at V and 2 bases at J, with 14 bases in the middle. CDR3 sequence reads: CASSLTAGVYTDTQYF. The DNA for the CDR3 is TGTGCCAGCAGCTTAACCGCGGGCGTATACACAGATACGCAGTATTTT.

The chain couples TRBV20-1 to TRBJ2-3, with D possibly matching TRBD2 (6 bases). Germline V gene data show CDR1 as DFQATT and CDR2 as SNEGSKA (reference sequence). Trimming took 5 bases from V and 3 from J, leaving 15 bases between them. CDR3 length: 14 amino acids. CDR3 sequence (DNA): TGCAGTGCTCCGCGGGGAAAAAGAACAGATACGCAGTATTTT. The encoded protein is CSAPRGKRTDTQYF.

V and J are TRBV19 and TRBJ1-1; D unresolved. Germline loops: CDR1 LNHDA, CDR2 SQIVND (reference sequence). The CDR3 totals 12 residues. V dropped 5 bases and J dropped 7 bases, with 11 bases sitting between them. The CDR3 here is CASSWSSREAFF. DNA for the CDR3: TGTGCCAGTAGTTGGAGCTCCCGTGAAGCTTTCTTT.

This clonotype was seen many times. V and J are TRBV6-1 and TRBJ2-7; D gene unclear. This CDR3 contains 11 residues. The V end was cut by 2 bases, the J end by 4 bases, with 3 bases between. The germline CDR1 and CDR2 sequences are MNHNS and SASEGT. CDR3: CASSEFYEQYF. CDR3 in DNA: TGTGCCAGCAGTGAATTTTACGAGCAGTACTTC.

This sequence joins TRBV7-2 and TRBJ2-7; TRBD2 matches at 12 bases. Unmatched junction bases numbered 5, after V lost 5 bases and J lost 6 bases. The germline gives CDR1 SGHTA, CDR2 FQGNSA. This CDR3 comprises 14 residues. DNA for the CDR3: TGTGCCAGCAGCCCCGGACTAGCGGGGCTCGAGCAGTACTTC. Protein product: CASSPGLAGLEQYF.

The gene calls are TRBV29-1 and TRBJ2-7; TRBD1 aligns across 9 bases. The CDR3 covers 13 residues. Germline CDR1 and CDR2: SQVTM and ANQGSEA. Trimming removed 5 bases from V and 4 bases from J; junction bases left unmatched: 6. The CDR3 DNA sequence: TGCAGCGTTAGACAGGGGGGAGGATACGAGCAGTACTTC. Protein sequence: CSVRQGGGYEQYF.

This chain connects TRBV7-9 to TRBJ2-3; no clear D. Germline V gene lookup returns CDR1 SEHNR and CDR2 FQNEAQ (reference sequence). V was clipped by 3 bases and J by 6 bases, with 7 bases between them. The CDR3 extends over 12 amino acids. The CDR3 bases are TGTGCCAGCAGCTTCGCTCCCGATACGCAGTATTTT. It is translated as CASSFAPDTQYF.

This chain joins TRBV18 and TRBJ2-5; 14 bases line up with TRBD2. The CDR3 is made up of 19 amino acids. The ends lost 1 base at V and 1 base at J; junction bases unmatched: 8. In germline, CDR1 is KGHSH, CDR2 LQKENI. CDR3 coding DNA: TGTGCCAGCTCACCACTGAGGACTAGCGGGAGGACCGTCCAAGAGACCCAGTACTTC. It translates to CASSPLRTSGRTVQETQYF. The whole variable domain, remainder taken from reference TRBV18 and TRBJ2-5, is NAGVMQNPRHLVRRRGQEARLRCSPMKGHSHVYWYRQLPEEGLKFMVYLQKENIIDESGMPKERFSAEFPKEGPSILRIQQVVRGDSAAYFCASSPLRTSGRTVQETQYFGPGTRLLVL.